A single sample gave rise to the 32 T cell receptor beta chains below, sequenced in a study of high-grade serous ovarian cancer treatment subgroups. Sequencing was performed with immunoSEQ multiplex PCR; in TCRdb, only in-frame clones are kept and a portion is missing. The repertoire holds about 36,000 clones, with around three quarters as singletons. Tumor samples were obtained before definitive surgery or chemotherapy. The sequenced material came from tumor tissue. These receptors all stem from a human donor with high-grade serous ovarian cancer.

This chain connects TRBV29-1 to TRBJ2-6; 9 bases are shared with TRBD1. CDR3 length: 15 residues. CDR1 SQVTM and CDR2 ANQGSEA come from the germline V gene. The V and J ends lost 5 bases and 1 base, in that order; junction bases with no gene match: 3. CDR3 nucleotides: TGCAGCGTTAGGGACAGGGTATCTGGGGCCAACGTCCTGACTTTC. Translating gives CSVRDRVSGANVLTF.

The V and J genes are TRBV2 and TRBJ2-7, with 7 bases lining up with TRBD1. Unmatched junction bases numbered 15, after V lost 6 bases and J lost 4 bases. From germline, CDR1 is SNHLY and CDR2 FYNNEI. The CDR3 totals 16 residues. The CDR3 loop reads CASSHDRVGQRYEQYF. In nucleotides, the CDR3 is TGTGCCAGCAGCCACGACAGGGTCGGGCAGAGATACGAGCAGTACTTC.

The V and J genes are TRBV4-1 and TRBJ1-5; D is perhaps TRBD1 (6 bases). Germline V gene data show CDR1 as MGHRA and CDR2 as YSYEKL. Trimming took 1 base from V and 3 from J, leaving 10 bases between them. This CDR3 has 15 amino acids. CDR3 amino acids: CASSQGDTDNQPQHF. CDR3 nucleotides: TGCGCCAGCAGCCAAGGGGACACTGACAATCAGCCCCAGCATTTT.

The table lists this clone with a few counts. The junction does not match germline at one end; this may be a read error. The chain combines TRBV7-8 with TRBJ2-7; D is possibly TRBD1 (6 bases). Germline V CDR1 and CDR2: SGHVS, FQNEAQ. The CDR3 length is 11 residues. CDR3 sequence (DNA): TGTGCCAGCAGCTCAATAAAGGGGGTCGTCTTC. Its protein is CASSSIKGVVF.

V is TRBV7-2 and J is TRBJ2-1, with TRBD2 matching over 13 bases. This CDR3 has 17 residues. CDR1 and CDR2 from the germline V gene are SGHTA and FQGNSA. J gave up 4 bases and V 2 bases, and 5 bases lay outside the gene matches. Here the CDR3 DNA reads TGTGCCAGCAGCTTAACTAGCGGGAGGGCCACATACAATGAGCAGTTCTTC. Amino acids: CASSLTSGRATYNEQFF.

This clone was counted once. The chain combines TRBV19 with TRBJ2-1; 13 nucleotides align to TRBD2. The CDR3 loop spans 14 amino acids. V trimming: 8 bases; J trimming: 7 bases; junction bases outside the gene matches: 5. CDR1 is LNHDA and CDR2 is SQIVND in the germline V gene (reference sequence). The CDR3 DNA sequence: TGTGCCAGTGGGGGGACTAGCGGGACTAATGAGCAGTTCTTC. Its translation is CASGGTSGTNEQFF.

CDR3 region: CASSLDSRNEEQFF. In nucleotides, the CDR3 is TGCGCCAGCAGCCTGGACAGCAGAAATGAAGAGCAGTTCTTC. The chain is built from TRBV5-1 and TRBJ2-1; D might be TRBD1 (6 bases). V gave up 4 bases and J gave up 10 bases, with 18 bases separating them. Germline V gene lookup returns CDR1 SGHRS and CDR2 YFSETQ. The CDR3 is 14 residues long.

The genes are TRBV19 and TRBJ2-5; 8 bases align to TRBD2. CDR1 is LNHDA, CDR2 SQIVND, per germline (reference sequence). CDR3 length equals 14 residues. The V gene end was trimmed by 10 bases and the J gene end by 1 base; junction bases not matched to a gene: 8. The CDR3: CATRTSQFQETQYF. The DNA for the CDR3 is TGTGCCACTAGGACTAGCCAATTCCAAGAGACCCAGTACTTC.

This clone was counted only a few times. The rearrangement links TRBV6-5 to TRBJ1-1, with D possibly being TRBD1 (6 bases). With 4 bases removed from V and 8 bases from J, the gap between germline ends came to 20 bases. The V gene's germline CDR1 is MNHEY and CDR2 SVGAGI. The CDR3 contains 15 residues. CDR3 DNA: TGTGCCAGCAGTTGGTCTTTGACAGGCCCTCGAGAAGCTTTCTTT. Translating gives CASSWSLTGPREAFF.

This clone was counted between two and nine times. The chain recombines TRBV29-1 with TRBJ1-1; D might be TRBD1 (5 bases). Germline-derived CDR1 and CDR2 are SQVTM and ANQGSEA. V was shortened by 8 bases and J by 1 base, with 17 bases between the two germline ends. This CDR3 comprises 14 residues. The CDR3 region is CSTARGTGNTEAFF. The CDR3 coding sequence is TGCAGCACGGCGAGGGGAACGGGGAACACTGAAGCTTTCTTT.

Here the CDR3 reads CASSVGRGGETQYF. Written as DNA, the CDR3 is TGTGCCAGCAGCGTCGGGAGAGGGGGGGAGACCCAGTACTTC. The chain has TRBV7-2 and TRBJ2-5, with D possibly being TRBD1 or TRBD2 (6 bases each). Germline V gene lookup returns CDR1 SGHTA and CDR2 FQGNSA. Trimming removed 5 bases at V and 5 bases at J, with 15 bases between. The CDR3 totals 14 residues.

The V and J genes are TRBV7-2 and TRBJ2-2; TRBD2 agrees at 10 bases. CDR1 is SGHTA and CDR2 is FQGNSA in the germline V gene. V dropped 6 bases and J dropped 4; count of bases not matched to a gene: 5. This CDR3 spans 15 amino acids. This CDR3 is CASRLAGVGTGELFF. The CDR3 DNA follows: TGTGCCAGCAGGCTAGCGGGAGTTGGCACCGGGGAGCTGTTTTTT.

V gene TRBV4-1 combines with J gene TRBJ1-1; D gene ambiguous. The V gene lost 0 bases and the J gene lost 1 base, with 12 bases spanning the gap. The CDR3 is 16 amino acids. Germline CDR1 reads MGHRA; CDR2 reads YSYEKL. The CDR3 nucleotides are TGCGCCAGCAGCCAAGATCGTCCAGGAACGAACACTGAAGCTTTCTTT. It translates to CASSQDRPGTNTEAFF.

V usage is TRBV9 and J usage is TRBJ2-7, with D perhaps TRBD2 (5 bases). The CDR3 has 14 amino acids. CDR1 SGDLS and CDR2 YYNGEE come from the germline V gene. V was clipped by 3 bases and J by 7 bases, with 17 bases between them. The DNA for the CDR3 is TGTGCCAGCAGCGCTGGAGGAACAGCCGAGGAGCAGTACTTC. Protein product: CASSAGGTAEEQYF.

This clone was detected only once. CDR3 DNA: TGTGCCAGCAGTTTTGACTCTCTCCACGAGCAGTACTTC. This codes for CASSFDSLHEQYF. The chain links TRBV27 to TRBJ2-7; D is undetermined. The CDR3 has 13 residues. CDR1 and CDR2 (germline): MNHEY, SMNVEV (reference sequence). V lost 3 bases, J lost 5 bases, and 11 bases lay in between.

The rearrangement uses TRBV5-1 and TRBJ2-7, with no clear D. The CDR3 loop spans 13 amino acids. V was trimmed by 0 bases and J by 2 bases, leaving 6 bases between them. The germline gives CDR1 SGHRS, CDR2 YFSETQ. CDR3 amino acids: CASSLEPAYEQYF. DNA of the CDR3: TGCGCCAGCAGCTTGGAACCAGCCTACGAGCAGTACTTC.

The chain recombines TRBV18 with TRBJ1-2, with 8 nucleotides matching TRBD1. Germline loops: CDR1 KGHSH, CDR2 LQKENI. Unmatched junction bases numbered 2, after V lost 2 bases and J lost 3 bases. The length of the CDR3 is 14 residues. The CDR3 DNA reads as TGTGCCAGCTCACCAGACAGGGGAGACTATGGCTACACCTTC. This codes for CASSPDRGDYGYTF.

V usage is TRBV4-2 and J usage is TRBJ2-4, with TRBD1 matching over 7 bases. J was trimmed by 6 bases and V by 6 bases; bases with no gene match: 11. The CDR3 has 15 amino acids. Germline V gene sequence: CDR1 LGHNA, CDR2 YNFKEQ. CDR3 in amino acids: CASSYGQDGINIQYF. DNA for the CDR3: TGTGCCAGCAGTTACGGACAGGACGGTATAAACATTCAGTACTTC.

The rearrangement uses TRBV6-4 and TRBJ2-1; 7 positions match TRBD2. V lost 8 bases to trimming and J lost 4 bases; unmatched junction nucleotides: 8. CDR3 length equals 14 residues. The V gene's germline CDR1 is MRHNA and CDR2 SNTAGT. In DNA form, the CDR3 reads TGTGCCAGCTCTAGAGGGGAGGGGTACAATGAGCAGTTCTTC. This encodes CASSRGEGYNEQFF.

This clone was picked up a small number of times. The J gene is TRBJ1-5, the V gene TRBV6-6, with TRBD1 as a possible D gene (5 bases). The CDR3 totals 15 residues. The V end was cut by 6 bases, the J end by 1 base, with 13 bases between. CDR1 is MNHNY and CDR2 is SVGAGI in the germline V gene (reference sequence). As DNA, the CDR3 is TGTGCCAGCAGCCCGGCGGGGGGGAGCAATCAGCCCCAGCATTTT. It encodes CASSPAGGSNQPQHF.

This clone showed up just a few times. J is TRBJ2-7 and V is TRBV14; D ambiguous. The germline V gene encodes CDR1 SGHDN and CDR2 FVKESK. With 5 bases removed from V and 6 bases from J, the gap between germline ends came to 14 bases. The CDR3 contains 13 residues. As DNA, the CDR3 is TGTGCCAGCAGCTCTGGGCCTTCGGGCGAGCAGTACTTC. Its protein is CASSSGPSGEQYF.

The rearrangement joins TRBV5-4 to TRBJ1-1; D is uncertain. Trimming pared 4 bases from V and 5 bases from J, leaving 15 bases between. The V gene's germline CDR1 is SGHNT and CDR2 YYREEE (reference sequence). CDR3 size: 14 residues. The CDR3 loop reads CASSPFRGWTEAFF. DNA of the CDR3: TGTGCCAGCAGCCCATTCCGGGGATGGACTGAAGCTTTCTTT.

This chain links TRBV28 with TRBJ1-4; D is perhaps TRBD1 (6 bases). The CDR3 sequence is 14 residues long. CDR1 and CDR2 (germline): MDHEN, SYDVKM. V lost 11 bases, J lost 7 bases, and 20 bases lay in between. CDR3 in amino acids: CAAGRAGEGEKLFF. As DNA, the CDR3 is TGTGCCGCAGGGCGGGCAGGGGAGGGTGAAAAACTGTTTTTT.

The chain uses TRBV27 and TRBJ2-3; tentative D call: TRBD2 (5 bases). Germline values: CDR1 MNHEY, CDR2 SMNVEV (reference sequence). V dropped 8 bases and J dropped 0 bases, with 12 bases sitting between them. The CDR3 length is 14 residues. The CDR3 sequence is CASASGFSTDTQYF. DNA for the CDR3: TGTGCCAGCGCGTCGGGGTTTAGCACAGATACGCAGTATTTT.

This clone has a handful of counts. CDR3 sequence reads: CASKEGSTDTQYF. The DNA of the CDR3 is TGTGCCAGCAAGGAGGGTAGCACAGATACGCAGTATTTT. The rearrangement joins TRBV27 to TRBJ2-3; D might be TRBD2 (6 bases). Germline V lookup: CDR1 MNHEY, CDR2 SMNVEV (reference sequence). The CDR3 covers 13 residues. Trimming removed 7 bases at V and 0 bases at J, with 8 bases between.

Only a few counts were recorded for this clone. The genes are TRBV5-1 and TRBJ1-2; the D gene is possibly TRBD1 (5 bases). This CDR3 is 13 amino acids long. Germline V gives CDR1 SGHRS, CDR2 YFSETQ. Trimming removed 0 bases at V and 4 bases at J, with 7 bases between. CDR3 DNA: TGCGCCAGCAGCTTGGAGGGGAGCTATGGCTACACCTTC. This codes for CASSLEGSYGYTF.

V and J are TRBV29-1 and TRBJ2-1, with TRBD2 matching 10 bases. V was clipped by 6 bases and J by 10 bases; unmatched bases: 12. This CDR3 is built from 14 residues. The germline CDR1 and CDR2 sequences are SQVTM and ANQGSEA. DNA for the CDR3: TGCAGCGTCCGGACTAGCGGAAACGATGGGGAGCAGTTCTTC. This gives the protein CSVRTSGNDGEQFF.

The V call is TRBV29-1, the J call TRBJ2-1; tentative D call: TRBD2 (6 bases). This CDR3 is 11 amino acids long. The germline V gene has CDR1 SQVTM and CDR2 ANQGSEA. The V gene lost 6 bases and the J gene lost 9 bases, with 12 bases spanning the gap. CDR3 region: CSVTDYGEQFF. The CDR3 DNA reads TGCAGCGTCACGGACTACGGTGAGCAGTTCTTC.

The CDR3 nucleotides are TGTGCCAGCGAATGGCAGGGTGGCACCGGGGAGCTGTTTTTT. Translated: CASEWQGGTGELFF. V is TRBV7-9 and J is TRBJ2-2; a possible D gene is TRBD1 (5 bases). Trimming removed 8 bases from V and 4 bases from J, with 14 bases in between. CDR3 length: 14 residues. Germline V gene lookup returns CDR1 SEHNR and CDR2 FQNEAQ (reference sequence). Full variable domain (remainder filled in from reference TRBV7-9 and TRBJ2-2): DTGVSQNPRHKITKRGQNVTFRCDPISEHNRLYWYRQTLGQGPEFLTYFQNEAQLEKSRLLSDRFSAERPKGSFSTLEIQRTEQGDSAMYLCASEWQGGTGELFFGEGSRLTVL.

This chain uses TRBV4-3 with TRBJ2-6; D not certain. Germline V gene sequence: CDR1 LGHNA, CDR2 YSLEER. The germline V and J ends were trimmed by 0 bases and 0 bases, with 6 bases remaining between them. This CDR3 has 16 residues. The CDR3 sequence: CASSQDRNSGANVLTF. DNA of the CDR3: TGCGCCAGCAGCCAAGACCGAAACTCTGGGGCCAACGTCCTGACTTTC.

The chain recombines TRBV29-1 with TRBJ1-1; D gene ambiguous. This CDR3 is built from 12 residues. Germline-derived CDR1 and CDR2 are SQVTM and ANQGSEA. Trimming left V 4 bases short and J 2 bases short, with 8 bases between. The DNA of the CDR3 is TGCAGCGTTGTTGGGCCTAACACTGAAGCTTTCTTT. It encodes CSVVGPNTEAFF.

This sequence joins TRBV7-9 and TRBJ2-5; 7 bases match TRBD1. The CDR3 extends over 15 amino acids. CDR1 SEHNR and CDR2 FQNEAQ come from the germline V gene (reference sequence). Trimming removed 3 bases from V and 3 bases from J; junction bases left unmatched: 7. CDR3 DNA: TGTGCCAGCAGCTTCACAGGGGCTGTGAAAGAGACCCAGTACTTC. It yields the protein CASSFTGAVKETQYF.